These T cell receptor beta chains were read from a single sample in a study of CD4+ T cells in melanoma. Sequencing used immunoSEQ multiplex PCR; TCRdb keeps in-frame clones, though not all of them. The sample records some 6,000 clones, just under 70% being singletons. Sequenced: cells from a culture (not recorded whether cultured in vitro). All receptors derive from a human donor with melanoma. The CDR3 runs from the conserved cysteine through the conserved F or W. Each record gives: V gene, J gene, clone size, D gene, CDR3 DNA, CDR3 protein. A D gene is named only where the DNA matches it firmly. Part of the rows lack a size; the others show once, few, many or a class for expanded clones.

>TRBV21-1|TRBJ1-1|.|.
TGTGCCAGCAGTACAGACAGGGGGAACACTGAAGCTTTCTTT
CASSTDRGNTEAFF
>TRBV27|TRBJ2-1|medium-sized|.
TGTGCCAGCAGTTTTCAGGGCGGCGAGCAGTTCTTC
CASSFQGGEQFF
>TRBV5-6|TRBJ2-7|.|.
TGTGCCAGCAGCTTTGGTCGGGGCAGGGTGCACGAGCAGTACTTC
CASSFGRGRVHEQYF
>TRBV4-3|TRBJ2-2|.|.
TGCGCCAGCAGCCAAGATCCTGGGAGACAGCCGTTCCCTAAGAACACCGGGGAGCTGTTTTTT
CASSQDPGRQPFPKNTGELFF
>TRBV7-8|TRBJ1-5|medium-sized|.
TGTGCCAGCAGCTTGACCGTCGTTAGCAATCAGCCCCAGCATTTT
CASSLTVVSNQPQHF
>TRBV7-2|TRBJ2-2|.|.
TGTGCCAGCAGCAGTGGGACCGCGAAGTACACCGGGGAGCTGTTTTTT
CASSSGTAKYTGELFF
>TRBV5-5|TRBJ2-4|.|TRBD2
TGTGCCAGCAGCCTGTATCAACTAGCGACTCTTCGAAACATTCAGTACTTC
CASSLYQLATLRNIQYF
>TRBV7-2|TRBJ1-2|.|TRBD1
TGTGCCAGCAGCCCCCAAGGACAGGGCCATGGCTACACCTTC
CASSPQGQGHGYTF
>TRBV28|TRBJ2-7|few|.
TGTGCCAGCGTGGCCACCAACCGGGACATCCCATACGAGCAGTACTTC
CASVATNRDIPYEQYF
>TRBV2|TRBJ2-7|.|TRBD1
TGTGCCAGCAGGTACCCGGGACAGGGGGCGATGGACGAGCAGTACTTC
CASRYPGQGAMDEQYF
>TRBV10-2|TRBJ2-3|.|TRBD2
TGCGCCAGCTCTCAGATCCCTTCTAGCGGGGACACAGATACGCAGTATTTT
CASSQIPSSGDTDTQYF
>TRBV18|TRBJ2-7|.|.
TGTGCCAGCTCACCAGGGACGGAGAAATACGAGCAGTACTTC
CASSPGTEKYEQYF
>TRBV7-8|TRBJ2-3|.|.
TGTGCCAGCAGCTCTTCGCCGCCTCCTAGCACAGATACGCAGTATTTT
CASSSSPPPSTDTQYF
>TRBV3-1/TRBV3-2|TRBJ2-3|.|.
TGTGCCAGCAGCCCTACGTTCGGAAGCACAGATACGCAGTATTTT
CASSPTFGSTDTQYF
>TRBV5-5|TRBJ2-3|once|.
TGTGCCAGCAGCTTGGACGAGACCCACGGAGATACGCAGTATTTT
CASSLDETHGDTQYF
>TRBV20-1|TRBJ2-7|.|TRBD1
TGCAGTGCTATTGAACCGGACAGGTATTCCTACGAGCAGTACTTC
CSAIEPDRYSYEQYF
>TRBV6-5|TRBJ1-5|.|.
TGTGCCAGCAGGGGGGACCTTAGCAATCAGCCCCAGCATTTT
CASRGDLSNQPQHF
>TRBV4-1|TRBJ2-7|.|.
TGCGCCAGCAGCCAGGTGACAGAGACTTACGAGCAGTACTTC
CASSQVTETYEQYF